These T cell receptor beta chains were read from a single sample in a study of long-term antiretroviral therapy in people with HIV. Measured with immunoSEQ multiplex PCR; TCRdb has only the in-frame clones, and not every one. Found here are tens of thousands of clones, roughly 80% of them singletons; the top ten hold 12%. The source material was unsorted PBMCs, sampled 1.6 years after starting antiretroviral therapy. The origin of the receptors is a man aged 35 to 55 with HIV. Each CDR3 is given with its conserved first and last residue. D genes are given only for firm matches. The size entry is marked missing in some rows and otherwise reads once, few, many or a size class.

D gene,CDR3 length,clone size,V gene,J gene,CDR3 protein,CDR3 DNA
-,14,once,TRBV5-4,TRBJ2-7,CASSLGSGTGEQYF,TGTGCCAGCAGCTTGGGCTCAGGGACGGGCGAGCAGTACTTC
-,10,-,TRBV6-1,TRBJ1-5,CASSQGPQHF,TGTGCCAGCTCGCAGGGGCCCCAGCATTTT
TRBD2,15,-,TRBV6-1,TRBJ2-3,CASEPRRGITDTQYF,TGTGCCAGCGAGCCGCGGCGGGGGATCACAGATACGCAGTATTTT
-,16,-,TRBV2,TRBJ1-1,CASSASGQRVNTEAFF,TGTGCCAGCAGCGCCAGCGGACAGAGAGTGAACACTGAAGCTTTCTTT
-,14,-,TRBV11-2,TRBJ2-1,CASSLERQSNEQFF,TGTGCCAGCAGCTTAGAGCGACAGTCTAATGAGCAGTTCTTC
-,17,-,TRBV5-1,TRBJ1-1,CASSLGLLQNLNTEAFF,TGCGCCAGCAGCTTGGGCCTTTTACAAAATTTGAACACTGAAGCTTTCTTT
-,15,-,TRBV6-1,TRBJ2-7,CASKESIGASYEQYF,TGTGCCAGCAAGGAGTCTATAGGGGCCTCCTACGAGCAGTACTTC
-,16,-,TRBV18,TRBJ1-2,CASSPIFAETNYGYTF,TGTGCCAGCTCCCCGATTTTCGCGGAAACTAACTATGGCTACACCTTC
TRBD2,16,once,TRBV5-1,TRBJ2-3,CASRETSGRMGDTQYF,TGCGCCAGCCGCGAAACTAGCGGGAGGATGGGAGATACGCAGTATTTT
TRBD1,17,-,TRBV11-3,TRBJ1-1,CASKALGPGQGVTEAFF,TGTGCCAGCAAGGCCCTGGGGCCGGGACAGGGGGTCACTGAAGCTTTCTTT
TRBD1,14,-,TRBV30,TRBJ2-3,CAWRLTGGTDTQYF,TGTGCCTGGAGACTGACAGGGGGCACAGATACGCAGTATTTT
-,17,-,TRBV4-2,TRBJ1-2,CASSQAGGYMGNYGYTF,TGTGCCAGCAGCCAAGCCGGAGGTTATATGGGAAACTATGGCTACACCTTC
-,12,-,TRBV5-1,TRBJ2-5,CASSWGQETQYF,TGCGCCAGCAGCTGGGGCCAAGAGACCCAGTACTTC
TRBD2,18,-,TRBV5-1,TRBJ2-2,CASSLSGLAYQGTGELFF,TGCGCCAGCAGCTTGAGCGGACTAGCCTACCAAGGGACCGGGGAGCTGTTTTTT
-,15,-,TRBV19,TRBJ1-5,CASSIRQAAGAAQHF,TGTGCCAGTAGTATCCGACAGGCGGCGGGTGCAGCCCAGCATTTT
-,13,-,TRBV11-2,TRBJ1-2,CASSLGIQNGYTF,TGTGCCAGCAGCTTAGGCATTCAGAATGGCTACACCTTC
-,14,few,TRBV18,TRBJ1-6,CASSPRQGNSPLHF,TGTGCCAGCTCACCAAGGCAGGGGAATTCACCCCTCCACTTT
-,14,-,TRBV10-2,TRBJ1-1,CASSPLEGTTEAFF,TGCGCCAGCAGTCCTCTTGAGGGGACCACTGAAGCTTTCTTT
-,11,-,TRBV5-6,TRBJ1-1,CASSFGTEAFF,TGTGCCAGCAGCTTCGGGACAGAAGCTTTCTTT
-,16,-,TRBV5-1,TRBJ1-1,CASSSRTDSMNTEAFF,TGCGCCAGCAGCTCCAGAACGGACAGCATGAACACTGAAGCTTTCTTT
TRBD1,15,-,TRBV6-6,TRBJ1-1,CASSRPTGPRTEAFF,TGTGCCAGCAGTCGCCCGACAGGGCCAAGAACTGAAGCTTTCTTT
TRBD1,16,-,TRBV4-2,TRBJ2-7,CASSQGPGQLLYEQYF,TGTGCCAGCAGCCAAGGCCCGGGACAGCTCCTATACGAGCAGTACTTC
TRBD2,15,-,TRBV15,TRBJ2-5,CATSRALAVQETQYF,TGTGCCACCAGCAGAGCCCTAGCGGTTCAAGAGACCCAGTACTTC
-,15,-,TRBV18,TRBJ1-5,CASSLEGGADQPQHF,TGTGCCAGCTCACTGGAGGGGGGAGCGGATCAGCCCCAGCATTTT
-,17,-,TRBV4-1,TRBJ2-1,CASSRLLVDSSYNEQFF,TGCGCCAGCAGCCGTCTTCTAGTGGACAGCTCCTACAATGAGCAGTTCTTC
-,12,large,TRBV7-9,TRBJ2-7,CASSLAYYEQYF,TGTGCCAGCAGCTTAGCTTACTACGAGCAGTACTTC
-,15,-,TRBV30,TRBJ1-3,CAWSAGLTSGNTIYF,TGTGCCTGGAGCGCAGGACTGACCTCTGGAAACACCATATATTTT
-,14,-,TRBV30,TRBJ1-2,CAWSATGPNYGYTF,TGTGCCTGGAGTGCGACAGGACCTAACTATGGCTACACCTTC
-,12,-,TRBV13,TRBJ2-1,CASSLDGHEQFF,TGTGCCAGCAGCTTAGATGGGCATGAGCAGTTCTTC
TRBD1,16,-,TRBV27,TRBJ1-6,CASSLRSQGVRSPLHF,TGTGCCAGCAGTTTGAGAAGTCAGGGGGTAAGGTCACCCCTCCACTTT